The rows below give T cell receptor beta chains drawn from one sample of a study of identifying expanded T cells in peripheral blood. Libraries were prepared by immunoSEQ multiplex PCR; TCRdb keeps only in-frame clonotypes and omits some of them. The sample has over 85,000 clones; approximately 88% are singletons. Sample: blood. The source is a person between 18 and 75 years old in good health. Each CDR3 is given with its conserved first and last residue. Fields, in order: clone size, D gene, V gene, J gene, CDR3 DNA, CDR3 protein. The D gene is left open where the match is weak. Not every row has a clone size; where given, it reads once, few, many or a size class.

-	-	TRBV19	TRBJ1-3	TGTGCCAGTAGTATTCTGACGCTTACGGGGAACACCATATATTTT	CASSILTLTGNTIYF
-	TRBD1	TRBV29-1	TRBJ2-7	TGCAGCATATCCGGGACAGGGAGCTCCTACGAGCAGTACTTC	CSISGTGSSYEQYF
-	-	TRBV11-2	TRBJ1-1	TGTGCCAGCAGCCCGGCCCCCGGCGGTTTGAACACTGAAGCTTTCTTT	CASSPAPGGLNTEAFF
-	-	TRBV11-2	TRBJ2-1	TGTGCCAGCAGCCACGTCGGGGGATCCTACAATGAGCAGTTCTTC	CASSHVGGSYNEQFF
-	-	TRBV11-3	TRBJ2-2	TGTGCCAGCAGCTTGACCCTATCCGGGGAGCTGTTTTTT	CASSLTLSGELFF
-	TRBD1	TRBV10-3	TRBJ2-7	TGTGCCATCTCGACAGGGGGTTCCTACGAGCAGTACTTC	CAISTGGSYEQYF
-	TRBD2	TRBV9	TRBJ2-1	TGTGCCAGCAGCCCCCGGGGTAGCGGGGGTTACAATGAGCAGTTCTTC	CASSPRGSGGYNEQFF
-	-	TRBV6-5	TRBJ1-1	TGTGCCAGCAGTTACTCAGGGGGTTGGGGGGACACTGAAGCTTTCTTT	CASSYSGGWGDTEAFF
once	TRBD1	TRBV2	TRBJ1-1	TGTGCCAGCAGTGCAGGGGGGTCTGAAGCTTTCTTT	CASSAGGSEAFF
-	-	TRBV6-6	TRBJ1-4	TGCCCTAGTAGGACAGCCATTAATGAAAAACTGTTTTTT	CPSRTAINEKLFF
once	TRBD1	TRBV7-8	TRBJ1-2	TGTGCCAGCAGCTTAGAAGCAGGGGGCGACTATGGCTACACCTTC	CASSLEAGGDYGYTF
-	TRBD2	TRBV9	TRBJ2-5	TGTGCCAGCAGCAGGACTAGCGGCCAAGAGACCCAGTACTTC	CASSRTSGQETQYF
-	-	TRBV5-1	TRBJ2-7	TGCGCCAGCAGCTTGGGTTTCGGGGGATACTCCTACGAGCAGTACTTC	CASSLGFGGYSYEQYF
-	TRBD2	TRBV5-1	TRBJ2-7	TGCGCCAGCAGCCCGGGAGGGCCTATCCTGGCACGTCCCGAGCAGTACTTC	CASSPGGPILARPEQYF
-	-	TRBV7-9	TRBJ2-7	TGTGCCAGCACCCCCGGGACTCCACAGGACGAGCAGTACTTC	CASTPGTPQDEQYF
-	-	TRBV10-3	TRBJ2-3	TGTGCCATCAGTGAATCGCGGGGCGGCACAGATACGCAGTATTTT	CAISESRGGTDTQYF
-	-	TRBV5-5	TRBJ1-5	TGTGCCAGCAGCCAAAGTCCTATTAACAGGGAAGGTCAGCCCCAGCATTTT	CASSQSPINREGQPQHF
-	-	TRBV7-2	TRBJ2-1	TGTGCCAGCAGCTTAGCGCAGGGGTCCTACAATGAGCAGTTCTTC	CASSLAQGSYNEQFF
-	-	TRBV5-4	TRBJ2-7	TGTGCCAGCAACTCAAGGGGATCAACAGGGGGGGTTTACGAGCAGTACTTC	CASNSRGSTGGVYEQYF
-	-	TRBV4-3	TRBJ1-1	TGCGCCAGCAGCCAAGAAAGGGGAATGAACACTGAAGCTTTCTTT	CASSQERGMNTEAFF
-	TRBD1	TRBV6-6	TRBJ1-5	TGTGCCAGCAGACCCGGGACAGGGGGGGCTCAGCCCCAGCATTTT	CASRPGTGGAQPQHF
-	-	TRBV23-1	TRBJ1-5	TGCGCCAGCGCCCACCAGCCCCAGCATTTT	CASAHQPQHF
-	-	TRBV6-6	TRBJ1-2	TGTGCCAGCAGAAGCCGAGGAATCGACTATGGCTACACCTTC	CASRSRGIDYGYTF
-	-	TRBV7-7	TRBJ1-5	TGTGCCAGCAGCTTAAACAAGGACCAGCCCCAGCATTTT	CASSLNKDQPQHF
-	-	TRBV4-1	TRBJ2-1	TGCGCCAGCAGCCAAGAGAGCCAGGGTCGTGGAAATGAGCAGTTCTTC	CASSQESQGRGNEQFF
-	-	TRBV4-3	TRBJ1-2	TGCGCCAGCAGCCAGGGTGACAGTTACCCCTATGGCTACACCTTC	CASSQGDSYPYGYTF
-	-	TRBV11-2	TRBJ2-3	TGTGCCAGCAGCTTAACGGGGAGAAGCACAGATACGCAGTATTTT	CASSLTGRSTDTQYF
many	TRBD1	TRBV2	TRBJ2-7	TGTGCCGGGAACTCCGGGACAGGGAGCTACGAGCAGTACTTC	CAGNSGTGSYEQYF
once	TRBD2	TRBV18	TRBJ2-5	TGTGCCAGCTCACCACCGGGGGGTGCGGGGGGCCCTCAGTACTTC	CASSPPGGAGGPQYF
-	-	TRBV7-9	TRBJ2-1	TGTGCCAGCAGCCTCCGACTAGGTTACAATGAGCAGTTCTTC	CASSLRLGYNEQFF
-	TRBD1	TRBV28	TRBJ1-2	TGTGCCAGCAGTAAGGGGGCGGGAGGCTACACCTTC	CASSKGAGGYTF
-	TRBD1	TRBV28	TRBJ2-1	TGTGCCAGCAGTTTATTTAGGGGGCGGAATGAGCAGTTCTTC	CASSLFRGRNEQFF
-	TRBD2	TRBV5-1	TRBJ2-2	TGCGCCAGCAGCCGGGGAACCGGGACTAGCGCTGGTACCGGGGAGCTGTTTTTT	CASSRGTGTSAGTGELFF
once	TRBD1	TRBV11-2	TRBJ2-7	TGTGCCAGCAGCTTCACAGGGGCCCCCGAGCAGTACTTC	CASSFTGAPEQYF
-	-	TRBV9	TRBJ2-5	TGTGCCAGCAGCGTAGGTCCGGGACAAAAGCAAGAGACCCAGTACTTC	CASSVGPGQKQETQYF
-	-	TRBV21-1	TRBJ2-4	TGTGCCAGCAGCGACCGCAGCATTGGGACCAAAAACATTCAGTACTTC	CASSDRSIGTKNIQYF
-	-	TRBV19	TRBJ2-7	TGTGCCAGTAGTATCGGGACGCGAGAACCCCCTCTGTACTTC	CASSIGTREPPLYF
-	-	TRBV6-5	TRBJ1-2	TGTGCCAGCAGCCAGGACAGATATGGCTACACCTTC	CASSQDRYGYTF
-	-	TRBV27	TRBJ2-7	TGTGCCAGCAGCTACGAGCAGTACTTC	CASSYEQYF
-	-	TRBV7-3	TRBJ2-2	TGTGCCAGCAGCTTAGGGGGAACCGGGGAGCTGTTTTTT	CASSLGGTGELFF
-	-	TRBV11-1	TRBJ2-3	TGTGCCAGCAGTAGCTGGAATGAAGATACGCAGTATTTT	CASSSWNEDTQYF
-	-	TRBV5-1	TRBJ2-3	TGCGCCAGTTCTACAGGGACAGATACGCAGTATTTT	CASSTGTDTQYF
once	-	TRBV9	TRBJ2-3	TGTGCCAGCAGCGTAGCTCTTGGGGACTCCACAGATACGCAGTATTTT	CASSVALGDSTDTQYF
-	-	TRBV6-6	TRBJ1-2	TGTGCCAGCAGACAGGTTCCTAACTATGGCTACACCTTC	CASRQVPNYGYTF
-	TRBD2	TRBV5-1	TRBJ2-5	TGCGCCAGCAGCTTGGGTCGAGCGGGGGGAGAAGAGACCCAGTACTTC	CASSLGRAGGEETQYF
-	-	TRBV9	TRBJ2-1	TGTGCCAGCAGCCCCTCCGGTTGGGTAGGCTCCTACAATGAGCAGTTCTTC	CASSPSGWVGSYNEQFF